This T cell receptor (beta chain) was recovered during a study of cytomegalovirus exposure and HLA in healthy donors. PCR employed 60 Vbeta and 13 Jbeta primers. Profiling relied on immunoSEQ multiplex PCR, and the TCRdb table lists in-frame clones only, not all of them. The sample contains about 200,000 clones, around 78% of which appear only once. V lost 8 bases and J lost 0, with 14 bases in between. This CDR3 spans 15 amino acids. V is TRBV23-1 and J is TRBJ1-5; D is unresolved. TRBV23-1 belongs to the ORF category, with a function that is uncertain. This receptor was identified in a man aged 30 to 39 in good health and CMV-seronegative. The sequenced sample consisted of PBMCs. Here the CDR3 DNA reads TGCGCCAGCTGCACCCCGGGGTTTAGCAATCAGCCCCAGCATTTT. This sequence encodes CASCTPGFSNQPQHF.